This T cell receptor beta chain was recorded in a study of cytomegalovirus exposure and HLA in healthy donors (TCRdb year 2017). With respect to the entire study: An earlier analysis of 587 of the donors reported more than 250 Gb of sequence data and 117 million unique TCR beta sequences from 150 million to 200 million T cells. An early release covering roughly 600 HLA-typed donors comprised about 300 gigabases of sequencing data and tens of millions of unique TCR sequences. The genetic ancestry cluster associated with self-reported Caucasian donors included 80% to 90% of the roughly 410 genotyped donors. The study was designed to test whether signatures of past pathogen exposure could be identified by cataloging public T cell receptors. The study used immunosequencing to profile the T cell repertoires of approximately 630 subjects and linked those repertoires to cytomegalovirus serostatus. Along with the approximately 650-subject first cohort, a separate validation cohort of 120 different subjects was used. To predict cytomegalovirus infection status, the study combined high-throughput TCR immunosequencing, statistical association of individual TCRs with disease status, and machine learning. In a later analysis, previously published TCR beta repertoires from 666 donors were re-analyzed and high-resolution HLA genotyping was added so that TCR occurrence patterns could be studied. The later analysis used no new phenotypic data to find candidate immune exposures, relying instead on TCR beta sequences and their occurrence across donors. In an earlier analysis of 587 of the donors, high-throughput TCR beta sequencing was used to judge whether each TCR beta V gene segment behaved as functional or pseudogenic. Donor age, sex, ethnicity and CMV serostatus were compiled alongside the repertoire data. A later genetic analysis took genome-wide SNP genotypes for about three fifths of the 666 donors and used that subset as a discovery cohort. All discovery cohort repertoires had been generated using a single sequencing platform. Class I and class II HLA loci were covered by the typing at four-digit resolution. Typing coverage differed by locus: A, B, C, DRB1 and DQB1 were typed in roughly 629-630 donors, DQA1 in 500 to 550, DPA1 in 606, and DPB1 in 400 to 490. Several DR-DQ haplotypes were handled as single units for association and clustering because linkage in the cohort was strong. Among about 410 genotyped donors of the cohort, an average of roughly 230,000 unique TCR beta nucleotide sequences was sequenced per donor, of which approximately 18% were non-productive.

In total, approximately 610 healthy bone marrow donors made up the cohort. At the time of sampling, all cohort members were nominally healthy, though unrecorded immune exposures were likely present. The donor tested CMV seropositive and was one of the 289 seropositive cohort members. Each donor provided a peripheral blood sample, and peripheral blood mononuclear cells were used for TCR beta sequencing. Genomic DNA was extracted from the blood cell samples with the Qiagen DNeasy Blood Extraction Kit. General findings and caveats noted by the study authors: The 87-base-pair reads could not distinguish some IMGT-functional V segments, including TRBV6-2 and TRBV6-3, so those segments were excluded. Presence/absence analyses assumed roughly uniform sequencing depth across donors, an assumption that may not hold. Correlated functional status among segregating V segments might reflect linkage disequilibrium, but an unknown experimental factor could not be ruled out. An association between a missense DCLRE1C variant and V-gene and J-gene trimming of TCR beta chains was found in a later genetic analysis and replicated in an independent cohort. Specific HLA alleles were associated with more than 15,000 TCR beta sequences at a false discovery rate of 0.05 in a later analysis. The study listed approximately 160 TCR beta chains as associated with cytomegalovirus. HLA typing was unavailable for some donors at each locus, so association tests used only the typed subset. Only TCR beta chains were sequenced in this cohort, and the absence of alpha or paired-chain data limited detectable features. A cluster of highly shared sequence variants was judged likely to be a technical artifact of the sequencing pipeline. A further reported finding was that TCR beta sequences accurately predicted the HLA-A and HLA-B alleles for most subjects in the first cohort. In vitro tests confirmed that a few of the cytomegalovirus-associated TCR beta chains recognize cytomegalovirus antigens. In an earlier analysis of 500 to 650 of the donors, most TCR beta V segments appeared in productive rearrangements about 87% or about 30% of the time, broadly matching IMGT annotations. The only immune exposure information available for the cohort was CMV serostatus. In a later analysis, HLA-associated TCR beta chains were found to be more clonally expanded and to have lower generation probabilities than equally common non-associated chains. Cytomegalovirus status was reported to be diagnosed by the classifier with high specificity and sensitivity in both the original and validation cohorts. Fewer than 20 rarely observed V segments, including chromosome 9 orphons, were excluded from the earlier analysis of several hundred of the donors because counts were too low. According to a later analysis, most CMV-associated TCR beta chains appeared to be HLA-restricted, and the HLA associations seemed to be driven largely by CMV exposure. Most TCR sequences were seen in very few donors, while some public TCRs were found in many individuals. The authors suggested that the approach could potentially be extended to other disease states and immunological phenotypes. When HLA alleles, especially DR and DQ, strongly co-occurred, attributing TCR associations to individual alleles was difficult. In a later genetic analysis, fewer N-insertions in productive TCRs were reported among donors in an Asian-associated ancestry cluster than the roughly 700-donor mean. According to a later analysis, parvovirus B19, influenza, CMV and Epstein-Barr virus appeared linked to several top co-occurrence clusters. A later analysis found that TCR association rates varied across HLA loci, with DRB1 alleles showing the most associated TCRs and HLA-C alleles the fewest.

The V and J ends are trimmed by 4 bases and 2 bases, leaving 9 bases between them. The CDR3 holds 14 amino acids from the cysteine to the phenylalanine. The only DNA kept is the CDR3, 42 bases in frame from the first base. From the germline V gene (reference sequence), CDR1 is LNHDA and CDR2 is SQIVND. As for this clone: The antigen it recognizes is unknown. No quality values exist for individual bases; no much larger clone is one base distant.

Library creation used the immunoSEQ multiplex PCR assay. A mixture of 60 forward primers for TCR Vbeta segments and 13 reverse primers for TCR Jbeta segments was used in the multiplex PCR. Amplification of the CDR3 region of rearranged TCR beta genes was performed with a multiplex PCR assay on genomic DNA. The amplified TCR beta libraries were sequenced on the Illumina HiSeq System as 87-base-pair reads. The authors' pipeline ran thus. A later analysis tallied tens of millions of unique TCR beta chains across the 600 to 700 repertoires, and approximately 12 million of those chains were shared by two or more donors. Raw reads were error-corrected and collapsed into unique sequences by a nearest-neighbor algorithm in which closely related sequences were merged to remove PCR and sequencing errors. Alignment of CDR3 sequences to IMGT reference sequences was used to assign V, D and J gene segments. For a sequence to be retained, at least a six-nucleotide match to both a V gene segment and a J gene segment was required. Rearrangements were called productive when the CDR3 lacked stop codons and stayed in frame with V and J; all others were non-productive. Following IMGT convention, CDR3 was defined as the stretch from the second conserved V-encoded cysteine to the conserved J-encoded phenylalanine. Sequences without an unambiguous match to a single V gene segment were excluded from the earlier analysis of 450 to 750 of the donors. An earlier analysis of 587 of the donors classified V segments as functional when productive rearrangements were above 56.7% and as segregating when the standard deviation between donors was above 5%. To diagnose cytomegalovirus status from the catalog of TCR beta chain sequences, a statistical classification framework was built. V and J gene assignment, in a later analysis, came from comparing TCR nucleotide sequences with IMGT/GENE-DB human TR gene sequences. The TCRdist pipeline was used in a later analysis to assign CDR3 sequences and most-parsimonious VDJ recombination scenarios. In a later analysis, every TCR beta chain was defined by the combination of its CDR3 amino acid sequence and its V-gene family, and reads without a unique V-gene family were dropped. To address suspected cross-contamination and a sequencing artifact, a later analysis removed 550 to 750 highly shared, low-generation-probability nucleotide sequences. In a later analysis, a clonal expansion index was calculated for each public chain from normalized within-repertoire ranks of inferred template counts. A later analysis computed generation probabilities with a VDJ recombination model fitted to out-of-frame rearrangements, and checked the results against IGoR. In a later analysis, hypergeometric tests were used to score TCR-TCR, TCR-HLA and TCR-CMV co-occurrence, with a repertoire-size bias correction applied to TCR pairs. To estimate false discovery rates, a later analysis permuted the HLA or CMV assignments 20 times. In a later analysis, co-occurring TCRs were grouped using DBSCAN, and TCRdist sequence similarity was added for clustering within HLA-allele-positive subsets. Repertoires with fewer than 30,000 or more than 120,000 public chains were left out of co-occurrence clustering, as were about 5 repertoires with anomalous nucleotide sharing. TCRdb obtained this table from immuneACCESS and retained in-frame rearrangements with V and J assigned. These tables miss some clones; where compared with another copy, unresolved V genes account for less than half of the shortfall, and the remainder is unexplained. V, J and clone size derive from that table, while D and trimming were established from the DNA sequence. The sample table shows about 180,000 clones, and roughly 79% are seen once. The top ten clonotypes cover 4% to 5% of the sample.

This receptor was obtained from a woman aged 18-29 years in good health and CMV-seropositive. The sequence is built from TRBV19 and TRBJ1-3; the D gene cannot be named for sure. Specimen: PBMCs. The DNA sequence is TGTGCCAGTAGTAGACTTACCCCTGGAAACACCATATATTTT. It specifies CASSRLTPGNTIYF.